This T cell receptor beta chain was identified during a study of blood T cell repertoires in COVID-19. Within the 2 weeks before study entry, each person in the exposed group met a COVID-19 case. TCRdb keeps only in-frame clones here, not all; method: immunoSEQ multiplex PCR. The table lists 300,000 to 350,000 clones, approximately 91% of them singletons. The germline V gene has CDR1 MNHEY and CDR2 SMNVEV (reference sequence). This CDR3 contains 15 residues. With V trimmed by 6 bases and J by 4 bases, 7 bases remained unmatched. Sequencing was done on a sample of PBMCs or T cells enriched from blood (not recorded which). This TCR derives from a woman in her 30s who had been exposed to COVID-19. The rearrangement uses TRBV27 and TRBJ2-2, with 8 bases identical to TRBD1. This CDR3 reads CASRLGQGRTGELFF. The CDR3 DNA follows: TGTGCCAGCAGGCTAGGACAGGGCCGCACCGGGGAGCTGTTTTTT.